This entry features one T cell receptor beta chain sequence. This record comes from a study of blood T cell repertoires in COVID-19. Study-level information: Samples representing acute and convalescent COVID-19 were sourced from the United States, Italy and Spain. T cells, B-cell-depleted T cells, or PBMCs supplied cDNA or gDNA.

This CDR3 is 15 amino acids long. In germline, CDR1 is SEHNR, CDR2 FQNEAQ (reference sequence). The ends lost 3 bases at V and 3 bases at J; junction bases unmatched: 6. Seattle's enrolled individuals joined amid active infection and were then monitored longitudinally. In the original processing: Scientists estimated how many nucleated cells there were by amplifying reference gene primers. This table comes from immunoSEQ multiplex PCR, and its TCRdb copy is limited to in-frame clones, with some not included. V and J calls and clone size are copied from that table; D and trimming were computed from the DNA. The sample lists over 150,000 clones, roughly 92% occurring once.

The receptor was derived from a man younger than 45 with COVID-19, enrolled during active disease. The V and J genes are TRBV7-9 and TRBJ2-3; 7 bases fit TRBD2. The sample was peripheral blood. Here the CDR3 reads CASSLTGTNTDTQYF. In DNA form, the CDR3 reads TGTGCCAGCAGCTTGACCGGGACTAATACAGATACGCAGTATTTT.